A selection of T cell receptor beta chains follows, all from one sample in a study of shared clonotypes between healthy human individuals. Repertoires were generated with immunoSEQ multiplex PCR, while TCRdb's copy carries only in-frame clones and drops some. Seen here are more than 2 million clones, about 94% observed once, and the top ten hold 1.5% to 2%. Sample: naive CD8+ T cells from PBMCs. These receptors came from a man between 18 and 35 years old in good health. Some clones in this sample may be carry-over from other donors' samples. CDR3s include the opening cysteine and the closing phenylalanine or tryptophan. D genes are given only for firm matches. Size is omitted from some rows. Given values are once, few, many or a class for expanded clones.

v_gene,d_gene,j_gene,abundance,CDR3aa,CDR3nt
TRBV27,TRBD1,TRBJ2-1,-,CASSLRTGYNEQFF,TGTGCCAGCAGTCTCAGGACAGGCTACAATGAGCAGTTCTTC
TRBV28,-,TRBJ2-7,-,CASSLLAGTEDEQYF,TGTGCCAGCAGTTTACTCGCGGGGACGGAGGACGAGCAGTACTTC
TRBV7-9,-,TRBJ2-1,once,CASSQGPGYNEQFF,TGTGCCAGCAGCCAGGGACCCGGATACAATGAGCAGTTCTTC
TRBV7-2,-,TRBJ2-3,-,CASSLGPPLTDTQYF,TGTGCCAGCAGCCTCGGCCCCCCACTGACAGATACGCAGTATTTT
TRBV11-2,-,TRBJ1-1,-,CASSLAQARPEAFF,TGTGCCAGCAGCTTAGCCCAGGCTAGGCCTGAAGCTTTCTTT
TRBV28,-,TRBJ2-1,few,CASSPYNEQFF,TGTGCCAGCAGTCCATACAATGAGCAGTTCTTC
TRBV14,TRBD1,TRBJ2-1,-,CASSPGPTGQGLNNEQFF,TGTGCCAGCAGCCCCGGCCCGACGGGACAGGGTCTCAACAATGAGCAGTTCTTC
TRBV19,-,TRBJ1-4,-,CASTSLFGEKLFF,TGTGCCAGTACCTCACTCTTCGGGGAGAAACTGTTTTTT
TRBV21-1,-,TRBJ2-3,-,CASNPGQGAPAYTDTQYF,TGTGCCAGCAACCCCGGACAGGGCGCCCCCGCTTATACAGATACGCAGTATTTT
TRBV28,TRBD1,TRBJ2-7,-,CASSSGQEISYEQYF,TGTGCCAGCAGTTCGGGACAGGAGATCTCCTACGAGCAGTACTTC
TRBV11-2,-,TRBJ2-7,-,CASSYFRGEQYF,TGTGCCAGCAGCTACTTTAGGGGCGAGCAGTACTTC
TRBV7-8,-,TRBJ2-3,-,CASSLDERTSTDTQYF,TGTGCCAGCAGCTTAGACGAGCGTACTAGCACAGATACGCAGTATTTT
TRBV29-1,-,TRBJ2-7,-,CSVEASGAYEQYF,TGCAGCGTTGAAGCCAGCGGAGCCTACGAGCAGTACTTC
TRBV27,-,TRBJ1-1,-,CASSLFRVSGTEAFF,TGTGCCAGCAGTTTATTCAGGGTTTCGGGCACTGAAGCTTTCTTT
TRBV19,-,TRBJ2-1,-,CASSIGAGSYNEQFF,TGTGCCAGTAGTATCGGGGCAGGCTCCTACAATGAGCAGTTCTTC
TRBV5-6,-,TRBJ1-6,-,CASRGRGSSYNSPLHF,TGTGCCAGCCGGGGCCGGGGGTCCTCCTATAATTCACCCCTCCACTTT